This T cell receptor (beta chain) is from a study of PD-1 blockade in classical Hodgkin lymphoma. Study-wide findings and caveats: In newly diagnosed patients, baseline TCR diversity was reportedly below that of healthy donors. Undefined causes, possibly disease activity or prior therapy, underlie the repertoire differences.

The data were produced by immunoSEQ multiplex PCR, yet TCRdb's version contains in-frame clones alone and is incomplete. The sample has 25,000 to 35,000 clones; 90% to 95% are singletons. Points on this clone: What it binds is not known.

The time point was: newly diagnosed, previously untreated cHL patient sample. The study compared against PBMCs from newly diagnosed, untreated classical Hodgkin lymphoma. The receptor was derived from a human donor with classical Hodgkin lymphoma. Material: peripheral blood mononuclear cells (PBMCs).

Written as DNA, the CDR3 is TGTGCCAGCAGCTTGGAGGGGGCGAGGGACACTGAAGCTTTCTTT. Protein product: CASSLEGARDTEAFF. The rearrangement links TRBV5-4 to TRBJ1-1; 7 bases line up with TRBD1. CDR1 is SGHNT, CDR2 YYREEE, per germline (reference sequence). The CDR3 consists of 15 residues. V shed 0 bases and J 3 bases; nucleotides not matched to a gene: 5.